This T cell receptor beta chain comes out of a study of blood T cells in healthy people across ages. This clonotype turned up a few times. Its antigen is undetermined. It was with a sample-barcoded 5' primer and a J-beta primer mix that a second PCR of roughly 7 to 12 cycles was run. With 12 random nucleotides, a template-switch adaptor tagged each individual cDNA molecule. TCRdb re-analysed the 5' RACE reads in MiXCR, keeping a single row per CDR3 protein. The table has fewer than 1.5 million distinct CDR3 sequences, roughly 45% seen once. Study-wide results and limits: PBMCs that were unsorted prevented a conclusive naive versus antigen-experienced comparison.

CDR1 and CDR2 (germline): SGHTA, FQGNSA. There are 15 residues in the CDR3. With V trimmed by 2 bases and J by 7 bases, 7 bases remained unmatched. Sequenced sample: blood. The sequence was obtained from a woman under 30 in good health. The rearrangement uses TRBV7-2 and TRBJ2-2; the match to TRBD2 covers 7 bases. The CDR3 DNA is TGTGCCAGCAGCTTACCCGCGGGACTACTCGGGGAGCTGTTTTTT. Encoded protein: CASSLPAGLLGELFF.